The next 9 T cell receptor beta chains were all read from a single sample in a study of immune evolution from preneoplasia to lung adenocarcinoma. Clones were sequenced by immunoSEQ multiplex PCR, and TCRdb holds only the in-frame ones, with some missing. The data contain more than 5,500 clones, around four fifths of them seen just once; the ten biggest clones take up less than 7.5%. The sequenced material came from FFPE minimally invasive lung adenocarcinoma tissue. The receptors shown here come from a person aged 50 to 70 with lung adenocarcinoma.

The chain couples TRBV7-8 to TRBJ1-1, with 8 bases that match TRBD1. Germline V CDR1 and CDR2: SGHVS, FQNEAQ. V lost 5 bases and J lost 4; bases outside the gene matches: 6. This CDR3 spans 14 amino acids. The CDR3 here is CASSPGQVGTEAFF. As DNA, the CDR3 is TGTGCCAGCAGCCCGGGACAGGTGGGCACTGAAGCTTTCTTT.

The J gene is TRBJ1-4, the V gene TRBV30; tentative D call: TRBD1 (6 bases). The CDR3 is 13 amino acids. The germline CDR1 and CDR2 sequences are GTSNPN and SVGIG (reference sequence). V was clipped by 5 bases and J by 3 bases, with 10 bases between them. As DNA, the CDR3 is TGTGCCTGGGACAGGATACCTAATGAAAAACTGTTTTTT. Its translation is CAWDRIPNEKLFF.

The V gene is TRBV19, the J gene TRBJ1-6; D perhaps matches TRBD1 (6 bases). V gave up 6 bases and J gave up 10 bases, with 16 bases separating them. The CDR3 runs to 14 residues. Germline CDR1 and CDR2: LNHDA and SQIVND (reference sequence). In nucleotides, the CDR3 is TGTGCCAGTAGGTTGACGACAGGACAGTCACCCCTCCACTTT. Its protein is CASRLTTGQSPLHF. The full variable domain, rest sourced from reference TRBV19 and TRBJ1-6, is DGGITQSPKYLFRKEGQNVTLSCEQNLNHDAMYWYRQDPGQGLRLIYYSQIVNDFQKGDIAEGYSVSREKKESFPLTVTSAQKNPTAFYLCASRLTTGQSPLHFGNGTRLTVT.

The rearrangement links TRBV27 to TRBJ1-5, with D uncertain. The CDR3 length is 13 residues. Germline V gene sequence: CDR1 MNHEY, CDR2 SMNVEV (reference sequence). The V end lost 2 bases, the J end lost 5 bases, and 7 bases lay between the germline ends. The CDR3 nucleotides are TGTGCCAGCAGTTTAGGTAAAGATCAGCCCCAGCATTTT. Amino acid sequence: CASSLGKDQPQHF.

In nucleotides, the CDR3 is TGTGCCAGCAGCTTATCCCACAGGGGGCCTAGTGAAAAACTGTTTTTT. The encoded protein is CASSLSHRGPSEKLFF. The V call is TRBV7-2, the J call TRBJ1-4; 9 nucleotides align to TRBD1. After removal of 2 bases from V and 7 bases from J, the junction contained 8 bases not matched to a gene. The germline V gene has CDR1 SGHTA and CDR2 FQGNSA. The CDR3 covers 16 residues.

The rearrangement uses TRBV5-6 and TRBJ2-1, with D unclear. The CDR3 loop spans 11 amino acids. Trimming took off 4 bases at V and 9 bases at J, with 8 bases between the two ends. Germline V CDR1 and CDR2: SGHDT, YYEEEE. CDR3 sequence (DNA): TGTGCCAGCAGCCTTGAACTTGAGCAGTTCTTC. Amino acid sequence: CASSLELEQFF.

This clone was detected only a few times. V is TRBV30 and J is TRBJ1-1; D might be TRBD1 (5 bases). The CDR3 covers 13 residues. Trimming left V 1 base short and J 1 base short, with 7 bases between. Germline V gene sequence: CDR1 GTSNPN, CDR2 SVGIG (reference sequence). The DNA of the CDR3 is TGTGCCTGGAGTGCGACAGCGAACACTGAAGCTTTCTTT. Protein: CAWSATANTEAFF.

The V and J genes are TRBV6-5 and TRBJ2-7; 9 bases are shared with TRBD1. In germline, CDR1 is MNHEY, CDR2 SVGAGI. The CDR3 covers 14 residues. After removal of 2 bases from V and 3 bases from J, the junction contained 2 bases not matched to a gene. CDR3 DNA: TGTGCCAGCAGTTACGGACAGGGGAGCTACGAGCAGTACTTC. Its translation is CASSYGQGSYEQYF.

V gene TRBV7-2 combines with J gene TRBJ2-2, with a tentative D call TRBD2 (5 bases). This CDR3 spans 18 amino acids. V shed 1 base and J shed 1 base, with 16 bases lying between them. Germline loops: CDR1 SGHTA, CDR2 FQGNSA. CDR3 in amino acids: CASSLVGVYSLNTGELFF. The CDR3 DNA reads as TGTGCCAGCAGCTTAGTCGGGGTATACAGTTTGAACACCGGGGAGCTGTTTTTT.